The rows below give T cell receptor beta chains drawn from one sample of a study of blood T cell repertoires in COVID-19. Produced via immunoSEQ multiplex PCR; TCRdb's table is partial and in-frame only. Here the sample spans a few hundred thousand clones, around 83% being singletons. Sequencing was carried out using peripheral blood. These receptor sequences come from a woman in her thirties or forties who had recovered from COVID-19. Each CDR3 is given with its conserved first and last residue. The D gene is left open where the match is weak. Clone size is given for some rows only: seen once, a few or many times, or a class if the clone is expanded.

V	J	size	D	CDR3	DNA
TRBV6-2/TRBV6-3	TRBJ2-7	.	.	CASSASGGTYEQYF	TGTGCCAGCAGTGCCTCTGGGGGGACCTACGAGCAGTACTTC
TRBV2	TRBJ1-2	.	.	CASRSGPEYGYTF	TGTGCCAGCAGGTCAGGGCCGGAGTATGGCTACACCTTC
TRBV10-2	TRBJ1-6	once	.	CASSDQGGSPLHF	TGCGCCAGCAGTGATCAGGGAGGTTCACCCCTCCACTTT
TRBV5-1	TRBJ2-7	few	TRBD1	CASRNNPGQGDEQYF	TGCGCCAGCAGAAACAACCCGGGACAGGGGGACGAGCAGTACTTC
TRBV7-2	TRBJ1-5	.	.	CASSSHDRQPQHF	TGTGCCAGCAGCTCGCATGACAGACAGCCCCAGCATTTT
TRBV6-5	TRBJ2-7	.	TRBD1	CASSGTGGSYEQYF	TGTGCCAGCTCCGGGACAGGGGGTTCCTACGAGCAGTACTTC
TRBV25-1	TRBJ2-7	.	.	CASSEWAALGEQYF	TGTGCCAGCAGTGAATGGGCAGCCCTGGGCGAGCAGTACTTC
TRBV11-2	TRBJ2-7	.	TRBD1	CASSLMPGGYEQYF	TGTGCCAGCAGCTTAATGCCAGGGGGATACGAGCAGTACTTC
TRBV6-5	TRBJ2-7	.	.	CASSSPQTGEQYF	TGTGCCAGCAGTTCCCCCCAGACAGGCGAGCAGTACTTC
TRBV2	TRBJ2-4	few	.	CASSEHGAQDIQYF	TGTGCCAGCAGCGAGCACGGTGCCCAGGACATTCAGTACTTC
TRBV5-1	TRBJ2-1	.	TRBD1	CASSFFGQGSSYNEQFF	TGCGCCAGCAGCTTTTTTGGACAGGGCAGCTCCTACAATGAGCAGTTCTTC
TRBV7-2	TRBJ2-1	.	.	CASSLAGGPYNEQFF	TGTGCCAGCAGCTTAGCGGGGGGACCGTACAATGAGCAGTTCTTC
TRBV19	TRBJ1-2	few	.	CASQWPRFGGNYGYTF	TGTGCCAGCCAGTGGCCCCGCTTCGGGGGTAACTATGGCTACACCTTC
TRBV19	TRBJ2-7	.	TRBD2	CASSIGRSSYEQYF	TGTGCCAGTAGTATCGGGAGGAGCTCCTACGAGCAGTACTTC
TRBV7-2	TRBJ1-1	.	TRBD1	CASSFDRANTEAFF	TGTGCCAGCAGCTTCGACAGGGCCAACACTGAAGCTTTCTTT
TRBV11-2	TRBJ2-5	.	.	CASSSQGTETQYF	TGTGCCAGCAGCTCGCAGGGAACCGAGACCCAGTACTTC
TRBV10-2	TRBJ1-5	.	.	CASSDVGFGGFYQPQHF	TGCGCCAGCAGTGACGTGGGGTTCGGGGGATTCTATCAGCCCCAGCATTTT
TRBV5-5	TRBJ1-4	.	.	CASSLEKSQLFF	TGTGCCAGCAGCTTGGAGAAGAGCCAACTGTTTTTT
TRBV3-1/TRBV3-2	TRBJ1-2	few	.	CASSQGRGVNYGYTF	TGTGCCAGCAGCCAAGGAAGGGGCGTTAACTATGGCTACACCTTC
TRBV28	TRBJ1-2	.	.	CASSGRLGYGYTF	TGTGCCAGCAGTGGCAGGTTGGGCTATGGCTACACCTTC
TRBV5-1	TRBJ1-3	.	.	CASSLSGLSGNTIYF	TGCGCCAGCAGCTTGTCCGGACTCTCTGGAAACACCATATATTTT
TRBV9	TRBJ2-7	.	TRBD2	CASSTTGGYEQYF	TGTGCCAGCAGCACCACGGGGGGATACGAGCAGTACTTC
TRBV7-2	TRBJ2-3	few	.	CASSFLLGTDTQYF	TGTGCCAGCAGCTTTCTCCTCGGCACAGATACGCAGTATTTT
TRBV25-1	TRBJ1-2	.	TRBD1	CASSSGQVNGYTF	TGTGCCAGCAGTTCAGGACAGGTGAATGGCTACACCTTC
TRBV19	TRBJ2-5	.	.	CASSPSNRIGQETQYF	TGTGCCAGTAGTCCCTCCAACAGAATAGGACAAGAGACCCAGTACTTC
TRBV7-3	TRBJ2-3	.	.	CASSSGLSPDTQYF	TGTGCCAGCAGCTCCGGACTATCGCCAGATACGCAGTATTTT
TRBV28	TRBJ1-6	.	.	CASSYGSSYNSPLHF	TGTGCCAGCAGTTACGGGAGCTCCTATAATTCACCCCTCCACTTT
TRBV9	TRBJ1-1	.	.	CASSVGAPVTEAFF	TGTGCCAGCAGCGTAGGGGCCCCAGTCACTGAAGCTTTCTTT
TRBV11-3	TRBJ2-2	.	TRBD2	CASSDDPAGGPNTGELFF	TGTGCCAGCAGCGACGATCCAGCGGGGGGCCCGAACACCGGGGAGCTGTTTTTT
TRBV12-5	TRBJ1-3	.	.	CASGTPPGNTIYF	TGTGCTAGTGGCACTCCCCCCGGAAACACCATATATTTT
TRBV2	TRBJ1-4	.	TRBD1	CASSPSRQGPNEKLFF	TGTGCCAGCAGCCCATCCCGACAGGGCCCTAATGAAAAACTGTTTTTT
TRBV28	TRBJ1-2	.	TRBD1	CASSFDRGRSNYGYTF	TGTGCCAGCAGTTTTGACAGGGGGCGTTCTAACTATGGCTACACCTTC
TRBV7-2	TRBJ2-7	.	TRBD2	CASSSGHGGGSYEQYF	TGTGCCAGCAGCTCCGGCCATGGCGGGGGCTCCTACGAGCAGTACTTC
TRBV21-1	TRBJ2-3	.	.	CASSPPGQGTDTQYF	TGTGCCAGCAGCCCACCGGGACAGGGCACAGATACGCAGTATTTT
TRBV2	TRBJ2-5	once	.	CASSGAVHQETQYF	TGTGCCAGCAGTGGGGCAGTCCACCAAGAGACCCAGTACTTC
TRBV10-1	TRBJ2-3	.	.	CASSGFQTDTQYF	TGCGCCAGCAGTGGTTTCCAGACAGATACGCAGTATTTT
TRBV3-1/TRBV3-2	TRBJ1-2	.	.	CASSQIRTEDGYTF	TGTGCCAGCAGCCAAATACGGACAGAGGATGGCTACACCTTC
TRBV11-3	TRBJ2-5	.	TRBD2	CASRSTGGVDWTQYF	TGTGCCAGCAGGTCTACGGGGGGGGTAGATTGGACCCAGTACTTC
TRBV29-1	TRBJ2-5	.	.	CSVDGIQETQYF	TGCAGCGTTGACGGGATCCAAGAGACCCAGTACTTC
TRBV11-3	TRBJ2-1	.	.	CASSLSWAHNEQFF	TGTGCCAGCAGCTTATCCTGGGCCCACAATGAGCAGTTCTTC
TRBV7-2	TRBJ1-1	.	TRBD1	CASSFGTVFTEAFF	TGTGCCAGCAGCTTCGGGACAGTTTTCACTGAAGCTTTCTTT
TRBV10-3	TRBJ2-7	.	.	CAISEYEGEQYF	TGTGCCATCAGTGAGTATGAGGGCGAGCAGTACTTC
TRBV29-1	TRBJ2-2	.	.	CSGSFANTGELFF	TGCAGCGGTTCCTTCGCGAACACCGGGGAGCTGTTTTTT
TRBV6-5	TRBJ1-2	.	.	CASTVPGAAGYTF	TGTGCCAGCACAGTGCCTGGGGCCGCAGGCTACACCTTC
TRBV4-2	TRBJ2-5	.	TRBD2	CASSQAQERGQETQYF	TGTGCCAGCAGCCAAGCCCAGGAGCGGGGACAAGAGACCCAGTACTTC
TRBV5-1	TRBJ1-1	.	.	CASSLGAGANTEAFF	TGCGCCAGCAGCTTGGGGGCGGGGGCAAACACTGAAGCTTTCTTT
TRBV5-1	TRBJ2-1	.	.	CASSLARGTTYNEQFF	TGCGCCAGCAGCTTGGCGAGGGGGACAACCTACAATGAGCAGTTCTTC
TRBV18	TRBJ2-1	.	TRBD2	CASSALAGGSDEQFF	TGTGCCAGCTCAGCCCTAGCGGGGGGGAGCGATGAGCAGTTCTTC
TRBV6-5	TRBJ1-2	.	TRBD1	CASSSRDRGNYGYTF	TGTGCCAGCAGTTCACGGGACAGGGGGAACTATGGCTACACCTTC
TRBV3-1/TRBV3-2	TRBJ1-2	.	.	CASSHLTTFYGYTF	TGTGCCAGCAGCCACCTTACAACATTCTATGGCTACACCTTC
TRBV7-6	TRBJ1-1	.	TRBD1	CASSSGTGGTEAFF	TGTGCCAGCAGCTCAGGGACAGGGGGCACTGAAGCTTTCTTT
TRBV2	TRBJ1-2	.	TRBD1	CASRLNTDRGYGYTF	TGTGCCAGCAGATTAAATACTGACAGGGGCTATGGCTACACCTTC
TRBV5-1	TRBJ2-7	.	.	CASSLLPGGALNEQYF	TGCGCCAGCAGCTTGCTGCCGGGGGGCGCGTTAAACGAGCAGTACTTC
TRBV10-3	TRBJ2-7	once	.	CAISESGGKFHEQYF	TGTGCCATCAGTGAGTCCGGGGGTAAGTTCCACGAGCAGTACTTC
TRBV11-3	TRBJ2-7	.	TRBD2	CASSSRGVYEQYF	TGTGCCAGCAGTTCTCGGGGGGTATACGAGCAGTACTTC
TRBV9	TRBJ1-1	once	.	CASSVEGSATEAFF	TGTGCCAGCAGCGTAGAAGGGAGCGCCACTGAAGCTTTCTTT
TRBV10-3	TRBJ2-2	.	.	CASSSPNTGELFF	TGTGCCTCCTCCTCCCCGAACACCGGGGAGCTGTTTTTT
TRBV4-2	TRBJ1-3	few	TRBD1	CASSQVAGGGNTIYF	TGTGCCAGCAGCCAAGTCGCAGGGGGCGGAAACACCATATATTTT
TRBV5-1	TRBJ2-3	few	.	CASSLDSSTDTQYF	TGCGCCAGCAGCTTGGACAGTAGCACAGATACGCAGTATTTT